The 11 T cell receptor beta chains given below trace back to one sample, sequenced in a study of metastatic and nonmetastatic thyroid tumors. Among the patients, none had received any treatment before thyroid surgery. TCRdb re-clonotyped the PCR reads through MiXCR. The sample lists about 48,000 clones, roughly 23% occurring once. Sample: blood. These receptors were obtained from a male donor with papillary thyroid cancer or a benign thyroid nodule (not recorded which). Some clones in this sample may be carry-over from other donors' samples.

The CDR3 reads CSASRQGLAGVEQYF. In DNA form, the CDR3 reads TGCAGTGCTAGTCGACAGGGGCTAGCGGGAGTAGAGCAGTACTTC. The rearrangement joins TRBV20-1 to TRBJ2-7; 10 bases agree with TRBD2. Per the germline V gene, CDR1 is DFQATT and CDR2 is SNEGSKA (reference sequence). This CDR3 contains 15 residues. The trim removed 3 bases at V and 7 bases at J, leaving 12 bases unmatched.

The rearrangement joins TRBV10-3 to TRBJ1-1; 11 positions agree with TRBD1. J lost 6 bases, V lost 6 bases, and 0 bases had no gene match. This CDR3 is 12 amino acids long. CDR1 is ENHRY and CDR2 is SYGVKD in the germline V gene. CDR3 DNA sequence: TGTGCCATCAGGGGACAGGGGGCTGAAGCTTTCTTT. Translating it yields CAIRGQGAEAFF.

This clone came up many times. Since no conserved phenylalanine or tryptophan closes the CDR3, a read error is the likely cause. Because the CDR3's place on the DNA is in doubt, the DNA is left out and the CDR3 is given as listed by TCRdb. The gene calls are TRBV30 and TRBJ2-7; the table's TRBD1 call for D was not verified on the DNA. The germline CDR1 and CDR2 sequences are GTSNPN and SVGIG (reference sequence). The CDR3 is 13 amino acids in total, end residues counted. CDR3 sequence: CAWSLGLEDPPSL.

This clone was picked up many times. This chain links TRBV10-3 with TRBJ2-7; D perhaps matches TRBD1 (6 bases). Germline CDR1 and CDR2: ENHRY and SYGVKD. Trimming removed 10 bases from V and 2 bases from J, with 15 bases in between. The CDR3 covers 13 residues. Written as DNA, the CDR3 is TGTGCCACATCGGACAGACCTGCCTACGAGCAGTACTTC. Amino acid sequence: CATSDRPAYEQYF.

The J gene is TRBJ2-2, the V gene TRBV5-1; D is undetermined. V was clipped by 1 base and J by 10 bases, with 14 bases between them. This CDR3 contains 14 residues. The germline gives CDR1 SGHRS, CDR2 YFSETQ. The CDR3 nucleotides read TGCGCCAGCAGCTTGTCGAGTCCCCCCTTGGAGCTGTTTTTT. Protein: CASSLSSPPLELFF. Full variable domain (outside the CDR3, taken from reference TRBV5-1 and TRBJ2-2): KAGVTQTPRYLIKTRGQQVTLSCSPISGHRSVSWYQQTPGQGLQFLFEYFSETQRNKGNFPGRFSGRQFSNSRSEMNVSTLELGDSALYLCASSLSSPPLELFFGEGSRLTVL.

V and J are TRBV6-1 and TRBJ2-5; D possibly corresponds to TRBD1 (7 bases). The CDR3 totals 17 residues. V gave up 2 bases and J gave up 3 bases, with 19 bases separating them. Germline CDR1 MNHNS, CDR2 SASEGT. DNA of the CDR3: TGTGCCAGCAGTGAATTCCCTACAACAGGGGAGGAAGAGACCCAGTACTTC. Protein sequence: CASSEFPTTGEEETQYF.

This clone has a count of ten or more. The J gene is TRBJ2-2, the V gene TRBV7-3, with a tentative D call TRBD2 (6 bases). The V gene's germline CDR1 is SGHTA and CDR2 FQGTGA. The CDR3 runs to 14 residues. V lost 5 bases to trimming and J lost 4 bases, with 11 bases between them. CDR3 region: CASSLSTSTGELFF. The CDR3 DNA sequence: TGTGCCAGCAGCCTATCGACTAGCACCGGGGAGCTGTTTTTT.

This clone appeared once. The chain is built from TRBV7-9 and TRBJ2-7; possible D gene TRBD1, 6 bases. CDR1 and CDR2 (germline): SEHNR, FQNEAQ (reference sequence). V lost 5 bases to trimming and J lost 5 bases, with 16 bases between them. The CDR3 contains 14 residues. The DNA for the CDR3 is TGTGCCAGCAGCCGTAGGGAAGGGGGTGACGAGCAGTACTTC. This translates into CASSRREGGDEQYF. Filled out from reference TRBV7-9 and TRBJ2-7, the complete variable domain reads DTGVSQNPRHKITKRGQNVTFRCDPISEHNRLYWYRQTLGQGPEFLTYFQNEAQLEKSRLLSDRFSAERPKGSFSTLEIQRTEQGDSAMYLCASSRREGGDEQYFGPGTRLTVT.

V gene TRBV30 combines with J gene TRBJ2-7, with a tentative D call TRBD1 (6 bases). Germline loops: CDR1 GTSNPN, CDR2 SVGIG (reference sequence). Deletions cut 5 bases from V and 4 bases from J, with 15 bases between. The length of the CDR3 is 13 residues. The DNA of the CDR3 is TGTGCCTGGCGGACTCTGGGGGCTTACGAGCAGTACTTC. This translates into CAWRTLGAYEQYF.

This clone was seen many times. This chain links TRBV7-3 with TRBJ2-3; D gene unclear. The germline V and J ends were trimmed by 1 base and 0 bases, with 11 bases remaining between them. CDR1 SGHTA and CDR2 FQGTGA come from the germline V gene. This CDR3 comprises 16 residues. CDR3 bases: TGTGCCAGCAGCTTAAGAGGTTTCGCAAGCACAGATACGCAGTATTTT. Its translation: CASSLRGFASTDTQYF.

This clone turned up a few times. This may arise from a read error, as a much more abundant clone is one base away. V gene TRBV27 combines with J gene TRBJ1-1, with TRBD1 identical over 7 bases. V gave up 9 bases and J gave up 5 bases; unmatched junction bases: 12. This CDR3 is built from 14 residues. Germline assignment: CDR1 MNHEY and CDR2 SMNVEV (reference sequence). CDR3 DNA: TGTGCCAGATGTGCCGGGACAGAGCTTACTGAAGCTTTCTTT. It specifies CARCAGTELTEAFF.